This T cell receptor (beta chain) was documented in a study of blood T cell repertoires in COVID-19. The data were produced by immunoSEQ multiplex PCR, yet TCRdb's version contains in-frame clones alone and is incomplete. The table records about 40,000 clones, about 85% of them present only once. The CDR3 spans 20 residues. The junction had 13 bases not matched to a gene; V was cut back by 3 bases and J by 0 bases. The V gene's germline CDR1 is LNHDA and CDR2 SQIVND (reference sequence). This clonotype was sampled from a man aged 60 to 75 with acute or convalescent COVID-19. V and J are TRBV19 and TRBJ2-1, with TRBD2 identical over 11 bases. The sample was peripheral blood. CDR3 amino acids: CASSITPPGLAASSYNEQFF. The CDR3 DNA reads TGTGCCAGTAGTATCACCCCGCCGGGACTAGCGGCTAGCTCCTACAATGAGCAGTTCTTC. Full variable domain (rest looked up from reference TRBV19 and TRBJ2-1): DGGITQSPKYLFRKEGQNVTLSCEQNLNHDAMYWYRQDPGQGLRLIYYSQIVNDFQKGDIAEGYSVSREKKESFPLTVTSAQKNPTAFYLCASSITPPGLAASSYNEQFFGPGTRLTVL.